This TCR beta chain was observed in a study of neoadjuvant anti-PD-1 for oral cavity cancer. Study in general: Patients without progression received a fourth nivolumab dose around day 43, then surgical resection on days 50-56.

The CDR3 loop spans 14 amino acids. Germline V gene sequence: CDR1 SGDLS, CDR2 YYNGEE. Trimming took 2 bases from V and 4 from J, leaving 9 bases between them. PBMC libraries mostly used roughly 460 ng of input genomic DNA, with six replicates per sample. TCRdb keeps only in-frame clones here, not all; method: immunoSEQ multiplex PCR. The sample has fewer than 90,000 clones; more than 80% are singletons. Turning to this clone: Its antigen remains unknown.

Points from the study as a whole: After neoadjuvant nivolumab, PBMC T cell clonality was significantly higher in non-responders than responders.

The origin of this receptor is a person aged 40 to 85 with oral cavity squamous cell carcinoma. The gene calls are TRBV9 and TRBJ2-2; D is unclear. The sequenced sample was PBMCs, obtained before nivolumab (anti-PD-1) treatment. For the CDR3, the DNA is TGTGCCAGCAGCGTTGTGGATGGCACCGGGGAGCTGTTTTTT. It translates to CASSVVDGTGELFF.